Listed below are T cell receptor beta chains from one sample, sequenced in a study of T cell responses to AZD1222 COVID-19 vaccine. TCRdb's copy holds only in-frame clones and misses some; the assay was immunoSEQ multiplex PCR. The sample has approximately 110,000 clones; about 90% are singletons. Material: peripheral blood, obtained 28 days after the second AZD1222 dose. The receptors come from an adult who received the AZD1222 COVID-19 vaccine. Both conserved end residues are part of each CDR3. A D gene is named only where the DNA matches it firmly. Expanded clones get a size class; other rows say once, few or many, or leave the size out.

D gene | J gene | V gene | clone size | CDR3 protein | CDR3 DNA
. | TRBJ2-1 | TRBV6-4 | . | CASSDGSNNEQFF | TGTGCCAGCAGTGATGGCAGTAACAATGAGCAGTTCTTC
TRBD1 | TRBJ1-5 | TRBV19 | . | CASSMVQGFIQPQHF | TGTGCCAGTAGTATGGTACAGGGGTTCATTCAGCCCCAGCATTTT
TRBD1 | TRBJ1-5 | TRBV10-2 | . | CASSQLGQGANQPQHF | TGCGCCAGCAGTCAACTAGGACAGGGGGCGAATCAGCCCCAGCATTTT
TRBD2 | TRBJ2-3 | TRBV9 | . | CASSGGTSGGGDTQYF | TGTGCCAGCAGCGGCGGGACTAGCGGCGGGGGAGATACGCAGTATTTT
. | TRBJ1-4 | TRBV28 | . | CAIRRVADEKLFF | TGTGCCATTCGCAGGGTTGCTGATGAAAAACTGTTTTTT
TRBD2 | TRBJ2-1 | TRBV14 | . | CASRPSGLAGGGNEQFF | TGTGCCAGCAGACCAAGCGGACTAGCGGGAGGGGGTAATGAGCAGTTCTTC
. | TRBJ1-6 | TRBV27 | . | CASSVTRGPSYNSPLHF | TGTGCCAGCAGTGTCACCAGGGGCCCCAGCTATAATTCACCCCTCCACTTT
. | TRBJ1-1 | TRBV5-4 | . | CASSRGGAGTLAFF | TGTGCCAGCAGCCGTGGGGGTGCCGGGACGCTAGCTTTCTTT
TRBD1 | TRBJ1-3 | TRBV10-3 | . | CAIGTGAGNTIYF | TGTGCCATCGGGACAGGGGCTGGAAACACCATATATTTT
TRBD2 | TRBJ2-7 | TRBV4-2 | once | CASSQDPRTSGRLWQYF | TGTGCCAGCAGCCAAGACCCACGGACTAGCGGGAGACTGTGGCAGTACTTC
TRBD1 | TRBJ2-1 | TRBV2 | . | CASTGTASSYNEQFF | TGTGCCAGCACCGGGACAGCCTCGTCCTACAATGAGCAGTTCTTC
. | TRBJ1-1 | TRBV9 | . | CASSVRNRAENTEAFF | TGTGCCAGCAGCGTAAGGAACAGGGCGGAGAACACTGAAGCTTTCTTT
. | TRBJ1-5 | TRBV19 | . | CASSIDRYSLNQPQHF | TGTGCCAGTAGTATAGATCGGTATTCCCTCAATCAGCCCCAGCATTTT
. | TRBJ1-5 | TRBV7-8 | . | CASVGILNQPQHF | TGTGCCAGCGTAGGGATCCTTAATCAGCCCCAGCATTTT
. | TRBJ2-5 | TRBV4-1 | . | CASSQESNQETQYF | TGCGCCAGCAGCCAGGAGTCTAACCAAGAGACCCAGTACTTC
TRBD1 | TRBJ2-3 | TRBV24-1 | . | CATSADRTDTQYF | TGTGCCACCAGTGCGGACAGGACAGATACGCAGTATTTT
TRBD1 | TRBJ2-7 | TRBV2 | once | CASTRDRSYEQYF | TGTGCCAGCACTCGGGACAGAAGCTACGAGCAGTACTTC
. | TRBJ1-2 | TRBV2 | . | CASSEGQDYGYTF | TGTGCCAGCAGTGAAGGACAGGACTATGGCTACACCTTC
TRBD2 | TRBJ2-5 | TRBV6-5 | once | CASSTEPSGQETQYF | TGTGCCAGCAGTACGGAGCCTAGCGGGCAAGAGACCCAGTACTTC
TRBD1 | TRBJ1-5 | TRBV28 | once | CASSLTGTQPQHF | TGTGCCAGCAGTCTGACAGGGACTCAGCCCCAGCATTTT
TRBD2 | TRBJ2-3 | TRBV11-2 | . | CASSPGLAGEQTQYF | TGTGCCAGCAGCCCAGGACTAGCGGGAGAGCAGACGCAGTATTTT
. | TRBJ1-3 | TRBV18 | . | CASSPPPASANTIYF | TGTGCCAGCTCACCACCTCCAGCGAGCGCGAACACCATATATTTT
. | TRBJ1-4 | TRBV28 | once | CASIRGRLGKLFF | TGTGCCAGCATCAGGGGCAGGCTCGGAAAACTGTTTTTT
. | TRBJ1-2 | TRBV28 | . | CASSRVGGYGYTF | TGTGCCAGCAGTAGGGTGGGGGGATATGGCTACACCTTC
TRBD1 | TRBJ1-1 | TRBV29-1 | . | CSVAGTGYTEAFF | TGCAGCGTGGCCGGGACAGGGTACACTGAAGCTTTCTTT
. | TRBJ2-7 | TRBV12-3/TRBV12-4 | . | CASSPISYEQYF | TGTGCCAGCAGCCCTATCTCCTACGAGCAGTACTTC
TRBD1 | TRBJ1-1 | TRBV10-3 | . | CAISVYDRGHTEAFF | TGTGCCATCAGTGTATACGACAGGGGACACACTGAAGCTTTCTTT
. | TRBJ2-1 | TRBV14 | . | CASSQDERKEFF | TGTGCCAGCAGCCAAGACGAGAGGAAGGAGTTCTTC
. | TRBJ2-3 | TRBV28 | . | CASRADGQSTDTQYF | TGTGCCAGCAGGGCCGACGGACAGAGCACAGATACGCAGTATTTT
. | TRBJ2-1 | TRBV7-2 | . | CASSLESRREQFF | TGTGCCAGCAGCTTAGAGTCCCGGAGAGAGCAGTTCTTC
TRBD2 | TRBJ2-7 | TRBV19 | . | CASSISGRAHEQYF | TGTGCCAGTAGTATCAGCGGGAGGGCTCACGAGCAGTACTTC
. | TRBJ1-2 | TRBV18 | . | CASSPASSTGPNLGGTF | TGTGCCAGCTCACCGGCTTCTTCGACAGGCCCCAACTTGGGGGGAACCTTC
TRBD1 | TRBJ2-7 | TRBV4-2 | . | CASRGGTGAYEQYF | TGTGCCAGCAGGGGCGGGACAGGGGCATACGAGCAGTACTTC
. | TRBJ2-7 | TRBV7-6 | . | CASSLGLGSEQYF | TGTGCCAGCAGCTTAGGCCTGGGCAGCGAGCAGTACTTC
. | TRBJ1-2 | TRBV27 | . | CASSLSGTIRGYTF | TGTGCCAGCAGTTTATCCGGGACAATCCGTGGCTACACCTTC
. | TRBJ1-5 | TRBV19 | . | CASSITGDSLTQHF | TGTGCCAGTAGTATAACGGGAGACAGTTTAACCCAGCATTTT
. | TRBJ1-1 | TRBV12-3/TRBV12-4 | . | CASSSYRSEAFF | TGTGCCAGCAGTTCCTACAGGTCTGAAGCTTTCTTT
. | TRBJ1-1 | TRBV2 | . | CASSRRTENTEAFF | TGTGCCAGCAGCCGAAGGACGGAAAACACTGAAGCTTTCTTT
TRBD1 | TRBJ1-2 | TRBV19 | . | CASKSTGVYGYTF | TGTGCCAGTAAATCCACAGGGGTCTATGGCTACACCTTC
. | TRBJ1-4 | TRBV18 | once | CASSDMGTTNEKLFF | TGTGCCAGCTCCGATATGGGGACAACTAATGAAAAACTGTTTTTT
. | TRBJ1-5 | TRBV4-2 | . | CASSQAGQISNQPQHF | TGTGCCAGCAGCCAAGCCGGACAGATTAGCAATCAGCCCCAGCATTTT
. | TRBJ1-3 | TRBV11-2 | . | CASQGGSGNTIYF | TGTGCCAGCCAGGGTGGTTCTGGAAACACCATATATTTT
TRBD1 | TRBJ1-4 | TRBV24-1 | . | CATSELQGNIEKLFF | TGTGCCACCAGTGAGTTACAGGGGAACATTGAAAAACTGTTTTTT
. | TRBJ2-6 | TRBV28 | . | CASSSGTAAFGANVLTF | TGTGCCAGCAGTTCCGGGACGGCCGCCTTCGGGGCCAACGTCCTGACTTTC
TRBD1 | TRBJ1-2 | TRBV19 | . | CAGQGAYGYTF | TGTGCCGGACAGGGGGCCTATGGCTACACCTTC